The clone carrying this T cell receptor beta chain was detected ten times or more. The antigen is unknown. The junction had 6 bases not matched to a gene; V was cut back by 9 bases and J by 5 bases. Germline CDR1 SGHRS, CDR2 YFSETQ. The CDR3 loop spans 13 amino acids. These data originate in a study of T cells after yellow fever vaccination. In the study overall: In the case of low-cell-number fractions, SMART-Seq v4 Ultra Low Input was used for preparation.

TCRdb passed the 5' RACE reads through MiXCR, listing each CDR3 protein once. In the table there are under 550,000 distinct CDR3 sequences, about a fifth of which are singletons. Study-wide findings and caveats: Subsequent booster samples again held most clones from primary vaccination (96% CD4, over 80% CD8). Contaminating bulk clonotypes could be abundant in FACS-sorted repertoires.

Sequencing was performed on PBMCs, taken roughly 20 days after the first yellow fever vaccination. The chain uses TRBV5-1 and TRBJ1-5; 9 bases line up with TRBD1. This clonotype originated in a young man who received the YFV17D yellow fever vaccine. Written as DNA, the CDR3 is TGCGCCAACCCAACAGGGGGCCATCAGCCCCAGCATTTT. Translating it yields CANPTGGHQPQHF.